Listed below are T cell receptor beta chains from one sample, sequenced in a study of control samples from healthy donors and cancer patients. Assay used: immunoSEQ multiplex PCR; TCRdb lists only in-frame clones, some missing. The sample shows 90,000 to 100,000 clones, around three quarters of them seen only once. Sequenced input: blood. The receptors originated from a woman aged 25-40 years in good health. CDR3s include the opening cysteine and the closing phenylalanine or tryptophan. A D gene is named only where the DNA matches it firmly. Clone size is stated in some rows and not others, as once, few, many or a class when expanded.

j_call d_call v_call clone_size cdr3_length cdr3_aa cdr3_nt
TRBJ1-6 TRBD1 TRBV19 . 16 CASSWSRDRGDSPLHF TGTGCCAGTAGCTGGAGCCGGGACAGGGGTGATTCACCCCTCCACTTT
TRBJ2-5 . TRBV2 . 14 CASNPDKGTQTQYF TGTGCCAGCAATCCGGACAAGGGGACACAGACCCAGTACTTC
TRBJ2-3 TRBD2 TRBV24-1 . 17 CATSDSLTSGAGDTQYF TGTGCCACCAGTGATTCCTTGACTAGCGGGGCGGGCGATACGCAGTATTTT
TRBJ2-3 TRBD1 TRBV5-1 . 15 CASRSGTGNTDTQYF TGCGCCAGCAGGTCCGGGACAGGGAATACAGATACGCAGTATTTT
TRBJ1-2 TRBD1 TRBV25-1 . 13 CAISRTGGDGYTF TGTGCCATCTCGCGGACAGGGGGCGACGGCTACACCTTC
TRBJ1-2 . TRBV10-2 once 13 CASSEGWGYGYTF TGCGCCAGCAGTGAGGGATGGGGCTATGGCTACACCTTC
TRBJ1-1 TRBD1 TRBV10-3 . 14 CAISNRGGNTEAFF TGTGCCATCAGTAACAGGGGCGGGAATACTGAAGCTTTCTTT
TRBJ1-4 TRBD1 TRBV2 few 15 CASTWRGQREEKLFF TGTGCCAGCACATGGAGGGGGCAGAGGGAGGAAAAACTGTTTTTT
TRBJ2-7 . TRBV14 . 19 CASSHPRVGVDFNSYEQYF TGTGCCAGCAGCCATCCCAGGGTAGGGGTGGATTTTAACTCCTACGAGCAGTACTTC
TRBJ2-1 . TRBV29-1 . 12 CSAEPGGDEQFF TGCAGCGCGGAACCCGGGGGCGATGAGCAGTTCTTC
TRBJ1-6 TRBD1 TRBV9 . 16 CASSVGGGVYNSPLHF TGTGCCAGCAGCGTAGGAGGGGGCGTTTATAATTCACCCCTCCACTTT
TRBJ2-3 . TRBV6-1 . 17 CASSALWTAVSTDTQYF TGTGCCAGCAGTGCCCTCTGGACCGCGGTTAGCACAGATACGCAGTATTTT
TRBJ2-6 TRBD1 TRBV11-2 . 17 CASIRTGGHSGANVLTF TGTGCCAGCATACGGACAGGGGGCCACTCTGGGGCCAACGTCCTGACTTTC
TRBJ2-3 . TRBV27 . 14 CASSLTGAEDTQYF TGTGCCAGCAGCCTAACCGGGGCGGAAGATACGCAGTATTTT
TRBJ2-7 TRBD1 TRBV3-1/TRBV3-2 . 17 CASSHPGQGKAFYEQYF TGTGCCAGCAGCCACCCGGGACAGGGGAAGGCCTTCTACGAGCAGTACTTC
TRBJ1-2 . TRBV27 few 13 CASSLFPGAGYTF TGTGCCAGCAGTTTATTTCCGGGAGCCGGCTACACCTTC
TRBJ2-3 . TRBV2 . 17 CASSEALVGMGTDTQYF TGTGCCAGCAGTGAAGCGCTCGTAGGGATGGGCACAGATACGCAGTATTTT
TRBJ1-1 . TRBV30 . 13 CAWSHRSNTEAFF TGTGCCTGGAGTCACAGATCGAACACTGAAGCTTTCTTT
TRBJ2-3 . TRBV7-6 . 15 CASSPQAAYPYTQYF TGTGCCAGCAGCCCCCAGGCCGCTTATCCGTATACACAGTATTTT
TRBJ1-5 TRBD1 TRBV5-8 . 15 CASSLDRGDNQPQHF TGTGCCAGCAGCTTGGACAGGGGGGACAATCAGCCCCAGCATTTT
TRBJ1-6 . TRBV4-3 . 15 CASSQSSGRGSPLHF TGCGCCAGCAGCCAAAGTTCAGGGCGTGGATCACCCCTCCACTTT
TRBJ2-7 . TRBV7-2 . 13 CASMRGGGHEQYF TGTGCCAGCATGCGAGGAGGGGGTCACGAGCAGTACTTC
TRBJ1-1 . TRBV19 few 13 CASSIDGRPRAFF TGTGCCAGTAGTATAGATGGGCGGCCTCGGGCTTTCTTT